This T cell receptor beta chain came from a study of blood T cell repertoires in COVID-19. In the study overall: The study drew acute and convalescent COVID-19 samples from the United States, Italy and Spain. PBMCs, B-cell-depleted T cells, or T cells provided the cDNA or gDNA that made up the material.

In the original analysis: Nucleated cell number was recorded as an estimate derived from reference gene primer amplification. The assay was immunoSEQ multiplex PCR, and TCRdb's table has in-frame clones only and misses some. Clone size and V and J calls were adopted from that table, with D and trimming inferred from the DNA. The profile shows 490,000 or so clones, over 75% of them singletons. Two negative PCRs, clearance, or symptom resolution characterized the recovered Cohort 3 donors. Sample: PBMCs or T cells enriched from blood (not recorded which). This receptor was obtained from a woman aged 40 to 49 who had recovered from COVID-19.

Here the CDR3 DNA reads TGTGCCAGCACCCGGACAGGGGGGGGCACAGATACGCAGTATTTT. Its translation: CASTRTGGGTDTQYF. The gene calls are TRBV7-2 and TRBJ2-3; 10 nucleotides align to TRBD1. The V gene's germline CDR1 is SGHTA and CDR2 FQGNSA. The CDR3 is 15 residues long. The trim removed 7 bases at V and 1 base at J, leaving 5 bases unmatched.